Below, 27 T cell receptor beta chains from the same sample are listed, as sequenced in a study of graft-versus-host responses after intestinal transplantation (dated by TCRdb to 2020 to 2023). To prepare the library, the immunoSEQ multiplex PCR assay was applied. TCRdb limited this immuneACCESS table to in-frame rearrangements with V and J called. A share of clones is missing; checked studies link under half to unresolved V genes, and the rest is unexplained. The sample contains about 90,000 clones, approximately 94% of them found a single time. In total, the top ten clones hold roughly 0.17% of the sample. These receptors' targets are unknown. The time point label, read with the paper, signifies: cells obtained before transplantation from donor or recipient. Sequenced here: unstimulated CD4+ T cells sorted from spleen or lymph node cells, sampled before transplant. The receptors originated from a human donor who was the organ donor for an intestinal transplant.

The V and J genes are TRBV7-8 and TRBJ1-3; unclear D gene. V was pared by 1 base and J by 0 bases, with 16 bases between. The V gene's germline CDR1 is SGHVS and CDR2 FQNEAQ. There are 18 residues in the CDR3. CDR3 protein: CASSLVWAVPSSGNTIYF. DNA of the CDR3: TGTGCCAGCAGCTTAGTTTGGGCAGTTCCCAGCTCTGGAAACACCATATATTTT. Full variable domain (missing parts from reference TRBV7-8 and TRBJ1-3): GAGVSQSPRYKVAKRGQDVALRCDPISGHVSLFWYQQALGQGPEFLTYFQNEAQLDKSGLPSDRFFAERPEGSVSTLKIQRTQQEDSAVYLCASSLVWAVPSSGNTIYFGEGSWLTVV.

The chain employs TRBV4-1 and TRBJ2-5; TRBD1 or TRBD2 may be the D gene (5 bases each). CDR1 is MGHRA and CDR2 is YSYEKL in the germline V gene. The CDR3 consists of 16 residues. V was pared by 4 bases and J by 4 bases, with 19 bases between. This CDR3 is CASSRGSGQWGETQYF. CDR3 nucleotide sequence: TGCGCCAGCAGCCGAGGATCGGGGCAGTGGGGAGAGACCCAGTACTTC.

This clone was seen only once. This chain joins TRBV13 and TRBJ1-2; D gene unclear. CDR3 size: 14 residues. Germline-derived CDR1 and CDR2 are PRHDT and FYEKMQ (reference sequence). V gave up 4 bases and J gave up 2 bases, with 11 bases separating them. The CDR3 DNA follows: TGTGCCAGCAGCTCCATCCCGCGAAACTATGGCTACACCTTC. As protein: CASSSIPRNYGYTF.

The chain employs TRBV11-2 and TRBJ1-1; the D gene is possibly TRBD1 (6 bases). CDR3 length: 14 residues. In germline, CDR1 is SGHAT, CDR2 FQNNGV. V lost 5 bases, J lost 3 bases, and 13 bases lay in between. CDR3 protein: CASSQRTVDTEAFF. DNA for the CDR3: TGTGCCAGCAGCCAAAGGACAGTTGACACTGAAGCTTTCTTT. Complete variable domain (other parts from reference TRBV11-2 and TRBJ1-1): EAGVAQSPRYKIIEKRQSVAFWCNPISGHATLYWYQQILGQGPKLLIQFQNNGVVDDSQLPKDRFSAERLKGVDSTLKIQPAKLEDSAVYLCASSQRTVDTEAFFGQGTRLTVV.

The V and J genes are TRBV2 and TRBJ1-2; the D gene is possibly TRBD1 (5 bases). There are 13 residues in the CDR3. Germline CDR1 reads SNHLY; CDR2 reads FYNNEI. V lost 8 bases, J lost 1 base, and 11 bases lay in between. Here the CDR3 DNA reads TGTGCCAGCGGCTTCGGGGGTAACTATGGCTACACCTTC. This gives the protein CASGFGGNYGYTF. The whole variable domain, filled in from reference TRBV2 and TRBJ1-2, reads EPEVTQTPSHQVTQMGQEVILRCVPISNHLYFYWYRQILGQKVEFLVSFYNNEISEKSEIFDDQFSVERPDGSNFTLKIRSTKLEDSAMYFCASGFGGNYGYTFGSGTRLTVV.

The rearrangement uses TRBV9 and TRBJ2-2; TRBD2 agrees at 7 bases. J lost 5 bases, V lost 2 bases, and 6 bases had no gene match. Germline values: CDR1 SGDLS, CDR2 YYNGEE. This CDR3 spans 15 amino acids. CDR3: CASSVSSGATGELFF. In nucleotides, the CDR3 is TGTGCCAGCAGCGTGTCTAGCGGAGCTACCGGGGAGCTGTTTTTT.

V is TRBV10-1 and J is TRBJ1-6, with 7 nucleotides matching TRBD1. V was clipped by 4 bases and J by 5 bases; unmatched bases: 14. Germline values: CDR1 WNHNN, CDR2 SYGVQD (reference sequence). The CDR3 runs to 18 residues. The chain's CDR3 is CASSGVSGGQVDNSPLHF. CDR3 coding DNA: TGCGCCAGCAGTGGTGTTTCTGGAGGACAGGTGGATAATTCACCCCTCCACTTT.

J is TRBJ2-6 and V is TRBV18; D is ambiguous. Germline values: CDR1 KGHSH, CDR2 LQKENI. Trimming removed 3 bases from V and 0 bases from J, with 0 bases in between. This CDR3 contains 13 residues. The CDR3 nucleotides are TGTGCCAGCTCACCCTCTGGGGCCAACGTCCTGACTTTC. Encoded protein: CASSPSGANVLTF. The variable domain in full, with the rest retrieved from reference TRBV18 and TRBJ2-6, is NAGVMQNPRHLVRRRGQEARLRCSPMKGHSHVYWYRQLPEEGLKFMVYLQKENIIDESGMPKERFSAEFPKEGPSILRIQQVVRGDSAAYFCASSPSGANVLTFGAGSRLTVL.

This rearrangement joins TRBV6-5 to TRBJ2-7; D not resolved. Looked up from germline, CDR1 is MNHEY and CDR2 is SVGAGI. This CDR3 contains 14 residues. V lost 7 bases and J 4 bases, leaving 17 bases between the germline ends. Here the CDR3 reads CASTAPGLAYEQYF. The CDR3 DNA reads TGTGCCAGCACCGCCCCGGGCCTCGCTTACGAGCAGTACTTC.

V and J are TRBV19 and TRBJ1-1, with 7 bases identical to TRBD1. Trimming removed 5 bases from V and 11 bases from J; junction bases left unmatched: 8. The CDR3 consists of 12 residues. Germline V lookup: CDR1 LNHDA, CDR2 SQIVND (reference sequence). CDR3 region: CASSVRQGRAFF. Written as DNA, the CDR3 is TGTGCCAGTAGTGTCAGACAGGGTAGGGCTTTCTTT. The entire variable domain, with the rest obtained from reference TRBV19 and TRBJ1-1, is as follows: DGGITQSPKYLFRKEGQNVTLSCEQNLNHDAMYWYRQDPGQGLRLIYYSQIVNDFQKGDIAEGYSVSREKKESFPLTVTSAQKNPTAFYLCASSVRQGRAFFGQGTRLTVV.

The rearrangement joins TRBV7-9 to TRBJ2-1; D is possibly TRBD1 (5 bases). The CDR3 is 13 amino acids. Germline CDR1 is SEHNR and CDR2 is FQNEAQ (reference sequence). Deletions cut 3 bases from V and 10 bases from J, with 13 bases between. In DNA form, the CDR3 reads TGTGCCAGCAGCTTTGACAGACAAAGGGAGCAGTTCTTC. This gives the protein CASSFDRQREQFF.

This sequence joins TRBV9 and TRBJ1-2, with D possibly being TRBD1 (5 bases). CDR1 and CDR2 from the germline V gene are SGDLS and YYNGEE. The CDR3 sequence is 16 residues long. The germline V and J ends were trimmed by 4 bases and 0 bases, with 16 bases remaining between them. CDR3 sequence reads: CASSQLWQGPNYGYTF. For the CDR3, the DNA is TGTGCCAGCAGCCAACTCTGGCAGGGACCTAACTATGGCTACACCTTC.

The CDR3 sequence is CASSARDLLDRGHTEAFF. The CDR3, as DNA: TGTGCCAGCAGCGCCCGGGATTTACTGGACAGGGGGCACACTGAAGCTTTCTTT. The chain links TRBV7-9 to TRBJ1-1; 11 positions agree with TRBD1. V lost 5 bases, J lost 3 bases, and 14 bases stayed unmatched. The CDR3 runs 18 residues. The germline V gene has CDR1 SEHNR and CDR2 FQNEAQ (reference sequence).

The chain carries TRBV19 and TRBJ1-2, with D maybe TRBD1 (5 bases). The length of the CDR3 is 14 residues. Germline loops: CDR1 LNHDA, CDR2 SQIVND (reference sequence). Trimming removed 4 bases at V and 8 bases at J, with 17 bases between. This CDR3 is CASSTRDPFRGYTF. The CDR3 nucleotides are TGTGCCAGTAGTACTCGGGACCCCTTTCGGGGCTACACCTTC.

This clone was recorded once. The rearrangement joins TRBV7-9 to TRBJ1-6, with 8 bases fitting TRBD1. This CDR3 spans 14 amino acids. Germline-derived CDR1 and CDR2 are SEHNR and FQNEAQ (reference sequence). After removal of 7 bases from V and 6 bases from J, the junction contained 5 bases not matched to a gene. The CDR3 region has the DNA TGTGCCAGCACCCGGACAGGGCCTAATTCACCCCTCCACTTT. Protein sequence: CASTRTGPNSPLHF.

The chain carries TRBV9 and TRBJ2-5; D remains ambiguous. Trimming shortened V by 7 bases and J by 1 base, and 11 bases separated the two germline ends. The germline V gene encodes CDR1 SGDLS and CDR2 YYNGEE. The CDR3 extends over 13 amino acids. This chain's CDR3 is CASARFGQETQYF. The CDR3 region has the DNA TGTGCCAGCGCCCGTTTTGGCCAAGAGACCCAGTACTTC.

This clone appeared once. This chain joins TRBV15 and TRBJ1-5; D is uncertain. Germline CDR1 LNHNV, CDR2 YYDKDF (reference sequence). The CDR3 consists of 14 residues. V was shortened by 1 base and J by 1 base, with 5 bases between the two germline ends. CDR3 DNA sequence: TGTGCCACCAGCAGAGTTGAAAGCAATCAGCCCCAGCATTTT. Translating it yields CATSRVESNQPQHF.

The DNA for the CDR3 is TGTGCCAGCAGCACTCGACTAGCGGGGAACACCGGGGAGCTGTTTTTT. Its protein product is CASSTRLAGNTGELFF. The chain recombines TRBV5-4 with TRBJ2-2; 10 nucleotides agree with TRBD2. This CDR3 contains 16 residues. J lost 1 base, V lost 4 bases, and 4 bases had no gene match. Germline CDR1 and CDR2: SGHNT and YYREEE (reference sequence).

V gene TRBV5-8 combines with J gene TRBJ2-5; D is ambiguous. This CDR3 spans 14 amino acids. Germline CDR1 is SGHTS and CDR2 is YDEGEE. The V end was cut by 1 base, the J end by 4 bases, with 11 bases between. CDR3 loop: CASSLLGSSETQYF. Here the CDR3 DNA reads TGTGCCAGCAGCTTGTTGGGTAGTTCAGAGACCCAGTACTTC.

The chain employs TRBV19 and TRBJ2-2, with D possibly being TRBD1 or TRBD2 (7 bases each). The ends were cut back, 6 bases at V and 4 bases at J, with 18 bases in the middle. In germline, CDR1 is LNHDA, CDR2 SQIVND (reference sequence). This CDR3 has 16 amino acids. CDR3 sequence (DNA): TGTGCCAGTAGCAGACCCCAGGGGGGGTTCACCGGGGAGCTGTTTTTT. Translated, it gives CASSRPQGGFTGELFF.

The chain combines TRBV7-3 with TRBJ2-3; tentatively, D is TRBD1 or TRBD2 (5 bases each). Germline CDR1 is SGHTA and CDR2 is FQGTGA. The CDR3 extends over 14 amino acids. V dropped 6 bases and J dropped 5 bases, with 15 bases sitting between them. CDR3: CASRATGAGDTQYF. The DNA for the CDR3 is TGTGCCAGCAGAGCAACCGGGGCGGGAGATACGCAGTATTTT.

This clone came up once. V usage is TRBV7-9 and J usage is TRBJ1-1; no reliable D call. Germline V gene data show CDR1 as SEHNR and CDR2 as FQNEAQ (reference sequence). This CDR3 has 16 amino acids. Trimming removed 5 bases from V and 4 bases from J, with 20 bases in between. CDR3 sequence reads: CASSDPGRRLGTEAFF. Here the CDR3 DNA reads TGTGCCAGCAGCGACCCGGGCCGCCGTTTGGGCACTGAAGCTTTCTTT. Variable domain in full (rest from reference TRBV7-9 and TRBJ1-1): DTGVSQNPRHKITKRGQNVTFRCDPISEHNRLYWYRQTLGQGPEFLTYFQNEAQLEKSRLLSDRFSAERPKGSFSTLEIQRTEQGDSAMYLCASSDPGRRLGTEAFFGQGTRLTVV.

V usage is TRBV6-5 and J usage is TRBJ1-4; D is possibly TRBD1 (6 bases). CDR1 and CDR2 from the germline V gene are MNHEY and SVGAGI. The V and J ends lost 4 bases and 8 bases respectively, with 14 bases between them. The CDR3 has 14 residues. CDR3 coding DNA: TGTGCCAGCAGTTCTGGGGGCAGGGGAGAAAAACTGTTTTTT. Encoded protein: CASSSGGRGEKLFF.

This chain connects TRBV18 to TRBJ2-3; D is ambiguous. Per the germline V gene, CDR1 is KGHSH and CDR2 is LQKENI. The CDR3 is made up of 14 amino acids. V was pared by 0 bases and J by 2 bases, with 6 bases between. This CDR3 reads CASSPPTLTDTQYF. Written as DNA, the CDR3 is TGTGCCAGCTCACCACCGACACTCACAGATACGCAGTATTTT.

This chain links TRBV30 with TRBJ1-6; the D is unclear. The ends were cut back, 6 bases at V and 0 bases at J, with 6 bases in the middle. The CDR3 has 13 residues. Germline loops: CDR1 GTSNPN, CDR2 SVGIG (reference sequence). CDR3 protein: CACRYSYNSPLHF. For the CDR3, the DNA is TGTGCCTGCCGTTACTCCTATAATTCACCCCTCCACTTT.

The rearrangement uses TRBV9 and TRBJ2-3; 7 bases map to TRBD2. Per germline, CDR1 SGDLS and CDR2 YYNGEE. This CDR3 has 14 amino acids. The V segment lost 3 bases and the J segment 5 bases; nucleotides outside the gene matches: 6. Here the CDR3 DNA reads TGTGCCAGCAGCGAACTAGCGTCAGGAGATACGCAGTATTTT. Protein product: CASSELASGDTQYF.

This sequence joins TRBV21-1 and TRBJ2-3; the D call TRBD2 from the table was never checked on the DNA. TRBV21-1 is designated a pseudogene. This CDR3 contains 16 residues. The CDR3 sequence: CASSKSAGGFTDTQYF. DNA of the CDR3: TGTGCCAGCAGCAAAAGTGCGGGGGGGTTCACAGATACGCAGTATTTT.